The T cell receptor (beta chain) under discussion was sequenced for a study of T cell clusters in autoimmune cytopenias. One tube held mixed TRB-A and TRB-B primer pools for touch-down PCR. From its re-call of the multiplex PCR reads, TCRdb lists each CDR3 protein once, without DNA. Its clone listing holds thousands of distinct CDR3 sequences. Judged by frequency, this clonotype is medium-sized (0.01 to 0.1%). Its antigen remains unidentified. Roughly 38,000 genome equivalents of blood DNA were amplified for TRB. The germline V gene has CDR1 SEHNR and CDR2 FQNEAQ (reference sequence). This CDR3 is 14 amino acids long. Study conclusions and caveats: TRB repertoire shifts in secondary cytopenia and chronic lymphocytic leukemia mostly reflected lymphoma, not autoimmunity.

The chain carries TRBV7-9 and TRBJ1-4. The source is a human donor with an autoimmune cytopenia or autoimmune hepatitis (not recorded which). Material for sequencing was peripheral blood. CDR3 residues: CASHREGNNEKLFF.